Presented here are 11 T cell receptor beta chains from one specimen sequenced in a study of T cell repertoires in cytomegalovirus infection. Their antigen targets remain unknown. TCRdb analysed the reads with MiXCR anew, one entry per CDR3 protein. The repertoire consists of some 800,000 distinct CDR3 sequences, with about 33% occurring once and the leading ten covering 9.5% to 15%. The sequencing used cultured CD8+ T cells from PBMCs, collected from culture after CMV antigen stimulation. These receptors were collected from a human donor in good health (CMV status not recorded). Some clones in this sample may be carry-over from other donors' samples.

This clonotype occurred many times. The chain is built from TRBV7-6 and TRBJ1-1, with D perhaps TRBD1 (5 bases). This CDR3 is built from 15 residues. CDR1 and CDR2 (germline): SGHVS, FNYEAQ. V lost 1 base and J 5 bases, leaving 14 bases between the germline ends. For the CDR3, the DNA is TGTGCCAGCAGCTTAGGTCGGGGCGCGGCGACTGAAGCTTTCTTT. Its translation: CASSLGRGAATEAFF.

This clonotype was counted only a few times. V usage is TRBV27 and J usage is TRBJ1-6; 11 nucleotides align to TRBD1. CDR1 is MNHEY and CDR2 is SMNVEV in the germline V gene (reference sequence). J was trimmed by 14 bases and V by 0 bases; bases with no gene match: 3. CDR3 length equals 14 residues. The CDR3 DNA sequence: TGTGCCAGCAGTTTATCCGCGGGACAGGGGGCCCTCCACTTT. This sequence encodes CASSLSAGQGALHF.

In its sample, this clonotype was seen a few times. The genes are TRBV9 and TRBJ1-1, with D uncertain. The CDR3 runs to 13 residues. CDR1 and CDR2 from the germline V gene are SGDLS and YYNGEE. Deletions cut 2 bases from V and 0 bases from J, with 5 bases between. The CDR3 is CASSVELNTEAFF. CDR3 in DNA: TGTGCCAGCAGCGTTGAGCTGAACACTGAAGCTTTCTTT.

The chain joins TRBV15 to TRBJ2-1; 7 bases align to TRBD1. V gave up 6 bases and J gave up 3 bases; unmatched junction bases: 8. This CDR3 spans 15 amino acids. Germline loops: CDR1 LNHNV, CDR2 YYDKDF (reference sequence). CDR3 region: CATSPTGNFYNEQFF. The CDR3 bases are TGTGCCACCAGTCCGACAGGGAACTTCTACAATGAGCAGTTCTTC.

This clonotype was counted many times. V is TRBV4-1 and J is TRBJ1-3, with D possibly matching TRBD1 (5 bases). Germline V CDR1 and CDR2: MGHRA, YSYEKL. The CDR3 runs to 18 residues. Trimming stripped 1 base from V and 7 bases from J, with 23 bases between. The DNA of the CDR3 is TGCGCCAGCAGCCAAGTTGTAATGCGGTCCTACCGGGGGAACACCATATATTTT. This translates into CASSQVVMRSYRGNTIYF.

The table lists this clonotype with a few counts. The CDR3 region has the DNA TGTGCCAGCAGCGTCGAAAGCTCTGGAAACACCATATATTTT. Its protein product is CASSVESSGNTIYF. V and J are TRBV2 and TRBJ1-3; D unresolved. Germline CDR1 SNHLY, CDR2 FYNNEI. There are 14 residues in the CDR3. V was trimmed by 6 bases and J by 0 bases, leaving 9 bases between them. The full variable domain, completed using reference TRBV2 and TRBJ1-3, is EPEVTQTPSHQVTQMGQEVILRCVPISNHLYFYWYRQILGQKVEFLVSFYNNEISEKSEIFDDQFSVERPDGSNFTLKIRSTKLEDSAMYFCASSVESSGNTIYFGEGSWLTVV.

This clonotype was seen repeatedly, ten times or more. CDR3 in DNA: TGTGCCAGCAGCTACTGGACTAGCGGGGGGATACAAGAGACCCAGTACTTC. It codes for CASSYWTSGGIQETQYF. The V and J genes are TRBV7-2 and TRBJ2-5; 14 positions agree with TRBD2. The CDR3 loop spans 17 amino acids. Looked up from germline, CDR1 is SGHTA and CDR2 is FQGNSA. The V gene end was trimmed by 4 bases and the J gene end by 2 bases; junction bases not matched to a gene: 6. Supplemented by reference TRBV7-2 and TRBJ2-5, the full variable domain reads GAGVSQSPSNKVTEKGKDVELRCDPISGHTALYWYRQSLGQGLEFLIYFQGNSAPDKSGLPSDRFSAERTGGSVSTLTIQRTQQEDSAVYLCASSYWTSGGIQETQYFGPGTRLLVL.

This chain connects TRBV28 to TRBJ1-1; D unclear. V was pared by 6 bases and J by 0 bases, with 14 bases between. CDR3 length: 15 residues. CDR1 is MDHEN and CDR2 is SYDVKM in the germline V gene. Here the CDR3 reads CASSQWQVLNTEAFF. As DNA, the CDR3 is TGTGCCAGCAGCCAATGGCAGGTCCTGAACACTGAAGCTTTCTTT.

This sequence joins TRBV5-1 and TRBJ1-1; D possibly corresponds to TRBD1 (5 bases). The CDR3 totals 15 residues. V was clipped by 5 bases and J by 0 bases, with 14 bases between them. Germline V lookup: CDR1 SGHRS, CDR2 YFSETQ. CDR3 nucleotide sequence: TGCGCCAGCAGGAGATTAGGGGTCATGAACACTGAAGCTTTCTTT. It encodes CASRRLGVMNTEAFF.

The chain combines TRBV7-8 with TRBJ1-5, with 7 bases matching TRBD1. The CDR3 has 15 residues. CDR1 is SGHVS and CDR2 is FQNEAQ in the germline V gene. Trimming took 2 bases from V and 2 from J; bases not matched to a gene: 3. The chain's CDR3 is CASSLTGDGNQPQHF. The CDR3 DNA follows: TGTGCCAGCAGCTTAACAGGGGATGGCAATCAGCCCCAGCATTTT.

J is TRBJ2-1 and V is TRBV11-3; perhaps TRBD1 as D (6 bases). The CDR3 has 18 amino acids. Looked up from germline, CDR1 is SGHNT and CDR2 is YENEEA. V was shortened by 1 base and J by 0 bases, with 16 bases between the two germline ends. CDR3 sequence: CASSLGGDRLYSYNEQFF. The CDR3 DNA sequence: TGTGCCAGCAGCTTAGGAGGCGACAGGCTATACTCCTACAATGAGCAGTTCTTC.